A single sample is the source of the 2 T cell receptor beta chains below, sequenced in a study of tissue T cells after allogeneic stem cell transplantation. Data came from immunoSEQ multiplex PCR; TCRdb stores just in-frame clones and leaves some out. The sample yields about 26,000 clones, less than 95% seen once. Source: blood, taken before transplantation. These TCRs come from a male donor at least 60 years old who later had graft-versus-host disease after an allogeneic stem cell transplant.

The chain employs TRBV2 and TRBJ1-5; possible D gene TRBD1, 6 bases. The CDR3 length is 14 residues. Germline values: CDR1 SNHLY, CDR2 FYNNEI. Trimming pared 6 bases from V and 4 bases from J, leaving 13 bases between. Here the CDR3 reads CASRQGMRNQPQHF. The CDR3 DNA reads as TGTGCCAGCAGACAGGGAATGCGGAATCAGCCCCAGCATTTT.

This clone was counted once. V and J are TRBV28 and TRBJ1-2; 10 bases align to TRBD1. V was clipped by 4 bases and J by 8 bases; unmatched bases: 13. The CDR3 is 16 residues long. CDR1 and CDR2 from the germline V gene are MDHEN and SYDVKM. The CDR3 DNA is TGTGCCAGCAGTTACTGGGGACAGGGGAAGCTTGGGGGCTACACCTTC. It encodes CASSYWGQGKLGGYTF.